One and the same sample provided the 31 T cell receptor beta chains below, sequenced in a study of shared clonotypes between healthy human individuals. The assay was immunoSEQ multiplex PCR, and TCRdb's table has in-frame clones only and misses some. The sample consists of roughly 2.1 million clones, more than 85% of them appearing once. Naive CD8 cells comprised CD45RO-negative, CCR7-positively selected cells, excluding terminally differentiated effector memory CD45RA+ cells. The specimen sequenced was naive CD8+ T cells from PBMCs. These receptors all come from a man between 18 and 29 years old in good health. Some clones in this sample may be carry-over from other donors' samples.

The J gene is TRBJ2-3, the V gene TRBV6-1; tentatively, D is TRBD1 (6 bases). The CDR3 is made up of 16 amino acids. The V end was cut by 2 bases, the J end by 6 bases, with 18 bases between. Germline V CDR1 and CDR2: MNHNS, SASEGT. The CDR3, as DNA: TGTGCCAGCAGTGAAAAGAAGATCCAGGGGCCGGATACGCAGTATTTT. Translation gives CASSEKKIQGPDTQYF.

On this clone itself: One end of the junction varies from germline; a read error may be responsible. The rearrangement links TRBV19 to TRBJ2-7; 7 positions match TRBD1. This CDR3 is 11 amino acids long. Germline-derived CDR1 and CDR2 are LNHDA and SQIVND (reference sequence). CDR3 nucleotide sequence: TGTGCCAGTAGTAAGGGACAGTGGGTGAACTTC. Translation: CASSKGQWVNF.

This chain links TRBV5-1 with TRBJ2-1; 9 bases are a match to TRBD1. Germline CDR1 reads SGHRS; CDR2 reads YFSETQ. Trimming removed 3 bases from V and 9 bases from J; junction bases left unmatched: 4. This CDR3 has 13 amino acids. CDR3 DNA sequence: TGCGCCAGCAGCTCGACAGGGGGAGGTGAGCAGTTCTTC. This gives the protein CASSSTGGGEQFF.

This sequence joins TRBV7-2 and TRBJ1-5, with D hard to call. Germline lookup yields CDR1 SGHTA and CDR2 FQGNSA. The CDR3 totals 15 residues. V lost 5 bases to trimming and J lost 4 bases, with 15 bases between them. The CDR3 loop reads CASSLLLGGNQPQHF. CDR3 coding DNA: TGTGCCAGCAGCCTCCTTTTGGGAGGGAATCAGCCCCAGCATTTT.

This clone was recorded once. V usage is TRBV15 and J usage is TRBJ2-7; TRBD2 is a possible D gene (7 bases). V lost 5 bases and J 3 bases, leaving 14 bases between the germline ends. The CDR3 has 14 amino acids. CDR1 is LNHNV and CDR2 is YYDKDF in the germline V gene (reference sequence). CDR3 residues: CATSARGGDYEQYF. Written as DNA, the CDR3 is TGTGCCACCAGCGCCAGAGGGGGGGACTACGAGCAGTACTTC.

The V gene is TRBV21-1, the J gene TRBJ1-3; TRBD1, the table's D call, lacks a check against the DNA. TRBV21-1 is an annotated pseudogene. This CDR3 contains 14 residues. The CDR3 DNA reads TGTGCCACTCGGACATTGAGCTCTGGAAACACCATATATTTT. Translating gives CATRTLSSGNTIYF.

The rearrangement joins TRBV29-1 to TRBJ2-1; the D gene is possibly TRBD2 (5 bases). The V end lost 8 bases, the J end lost 9 bases, and 14 bases lay between the germline ends. Germline values: CDR1 SQVTM, CDR2 ANQGSEA. The CDR3 totals 11 residues. The CDR3 loop reads CSSPIGIEQFF. The DNA of the CDR3 is TGCAGCTCACCTATCGGGATTGAGCAGTTCTTC.

This rearrangement joins TRBV14 to TRBJ2-3; D is perhaps TRBD1 (5 bases). From germline, CDR1 is SGHDN and CDR2 FVKESK. The CDR3 sequence is 13 residues long. V was pared by 6 bases and J by 6 bases, with 13 bases between. The CDR3 DNA sequence: TGTGCCAGCAGTCGGACAAGCAGCGATACGCAGTATTTT. As protein: CASSRTSSDTQYF. Using reference TRBV14 and TRBJ2-3 for the parts outside the CDR3, the full variable domain is EAGVTQFPSHSVIEKGQTVTLRCDPISGHDNLYWYRRVMGKEIKFLLHFVKESKQDESGMPNNRFLAERTGGTYSTLKVQPAELEDSGVYFCASSRTSSDTQYFGPGTRLTVL.

This chain's CDR3 is CASSPQEASRTYEQYF. DNA of the CDR3: TGTGCCAGCAGCCCTCAAGAGGCTAGCAGAACCTACGAGCAGTACTTC. J is TRBJ2-7 and V is TRBV9; weak D call: TRBD2 (5 bases). V lost 4 bases and J 2 bases, leaving 19 bases between the germline ends. There are 16 residues in the CDR3. Germline V lookup: CDR1 SGDLS, CDR2 YYNGEE.

This clone was observed a single time. CDR3 bases: TGTGCCAGCAGTGTTGGGGGGGACAGGGTCCGTGGCTACACCTTC. Translating gives CASSVGGDRVRGYTF. The chain couples TRBV25-1 to TRBJ1-2; 9 bases fit TRBD1. The CDR3 totals 15 residues. Germline lookup yields CDR1 MGHDK and CDR2 SYGVNS. The J segment lost 7 bases and the V segment lost 4 bases, leaving 10 bases of the junction unmatched.

The rearrangement links TRBV5-1 to TRBJ2-3; TRBD2 is a possible D gene (5 bases). In germline, CDR1 is SGHRS, CDR2 YFSETQ. The ends were cut back, 0 bases at V and 6 bases at J, with 17 bases in the middle. This CDR3 has 16 residues. CDR3: CASSLAGSGWADTQYF. As DNA, the CDR3 is TGCGCCAGCAGCTTGGCCGGGTCGGGATGGGCGGATACGCAGTATTTT.

The chain couples TRBV27 to TRBJ2-3; TRBD2 aligns across 8 bases. Germline CDR1 and CDR2: MNHEY and SMNVEV (reference sequence). The ends lost 4 bases at V and 4 bases at J; junction bases unmatched: 10. This CDR3 comprises 16 residues. The CDR3 nucleotides read TGTGCCAGCAGTTCCTCAGCGGGAGAATACGCAGATACGCAGTATTTT. Residues: CASSSSAGEYADTQYF.

The CDR3 reads CASSRYRTDTQYF. The DNA of the CDR3 is TGCGCCAGCAGCCGATACAGGACAGATACGCAGTATTTT. V gene TRBV4-3 combines with J gene TRBJ2-3; TRBD1 might be the D (5 bases). CDR1 LGHNA and CDR2 YSLEER come from the germline V gene. V lost 4 bases and J lost 3, with 8 bases in between. There are 13 residues in the CDR3.

The rearrangement links TRBV9 to TRBJ2-1; the D is unclear. The CDR3 has 15 residues. Germline V CDR1 and CDR2: SGDLS, YYNGEE. V was cut by 4 bases and J by 6 bases, with 17 bases left in between. In nucleotides, the CDR3 is TGTGCCAGCAGCCCCTCCGTAAGCTTTGGCAATGAGCAGTTCTTC. It encodes CASSPSVSFGNEQFF.

The rearrangement joins TRBV5-1 to TRBJ1-2, with 10 nucleotides matching TRBD1. The CDR3 is 16 amino acids. Germline V gene lookup returns CDR1 SGHRS and CDR2 YFSETQ. The trim removed 3 bases at V and 4 bases at J, leaving 9 bases unmatched. The CDR3 nucleotides read TGCGCCAGCAGCTCGGAGGACAGGGGGATAGGCTATGGCTACACCTTC. The encoded protein is CASSSEDRGIGYGYTF.

The chain's CDR3 is CASSENSRGYTF. CDR3 DNA: TGTGCCAGCAGTGAAAACAGTCGCGGCTACACCTTC. V gene TRBV2 combines with J gene TRBJ1-2; no reliable D call. This CDR3 is 12 amino acids long. Germline-derived CDR1 and CDR2 are SNHLY and FYNNEI. Between the trimmed V and J ends, which lost 2 bases and 8 bases, there was a span of 9 bases.

The V and J genes are TRBV19 and TRBJ1-2; weak D call: TRBD1 (5 bases). The V end lost 8 bases, the J end lost 4 bases, and 8 bases lay between the germline ends. The CDR3 sequence is 11 residues long. Per germline, CDR1 LNHDA and CDR2 SQIVND (reference sequence). The CDR3 here is CASDSSYGYTF. The CDR3 DNA reads TGTGCCAGTGACAGTTCCTATGGCTACACCTTC.

The V call is TRBV15, the J call TRBJ2-5, with a weak D call TRBD2 (6 bases). Per the germline V gene, CDR1 is LNHNV and CDR2 is YYDKDF (reference sequence). Trimming pared 1 base from V and 1 base from J, leaving 10 bases between. CDR3 size: 15 residues. DNA for the CDR3: TGTGCCACCAGCAGAGGGGACTCGGGCCAAGAGACCCAGTACTTC. Amino acids: CATSRGDSGQETQYF.

The chain joins TRBV5-1 to TRBJ2-7, with a tentative D call TRBD2 (5 bases). Germline-derived CDR1 and CDR2 are SGHRS and YFSETQ. This CDR3 comprises 13 residues. The V end lost 4 bases, the J end lost 5 bases, and 13 bases lay between the germline ends. CDR3 DNA sequence: TGCGCCAGCAGCGCCGGGGTCGGGAACGAGCAGTACTTC. Translated: CASSAGVGNEQYF.

The genes are TRBV6-5 and TRBJ2-3, with a weak D call TRBD2 (6 bases). Trimming shortened V by 0 bases and J by 3 bases, and 13 bases separated the two germline ends. The CDR3 is 16 amino acids. Germline loops: CDR1 MNHEY, CDR2 SVGAGI. Here the CDR3 DNA reads TGTGCCAGCAGTTACTCGACCGGGGGTTGGACAGATACGCAGTATTTT. This translates into CASSYSTGGWTDTQYF.

The V and J genes are TRBV7-9 and TRBJ2-5; D assignment may be TRBD1 or TRBD2 (6 bases each). The germline V gene has CDR1 SEHNR and CDR2 FQNEAQ (reference sequence). V was clipped by 2 bases and J by 4 bases, with 17 bases between them. The CDR3 loop spans 16 amino acids. The CDR3 DNA reads TGTGCCAGCAGCTTAAACGGGGGCAGGGTCCCAGAGACCCAGTACTTC. Residues: CASSLNGGRVPETQYF.

This chain joins TRBV7-9 and TRBJ1-2; no reliable D call. CDR1 and CDR2 (germline): SEHNR, FQNEAQ (reference sequence). V gave up 0 bases and J gave up 8 bases, with 7 bases separating them. CDR3 length: 12 residues. The CDR3 reads CASSLAGLGYTF. The CDR3 coding sequence is TGTGCCAGCAGCTTAGCTGGGTTGGGCTACACCTTC.

The V gene is TRBV5-1, the J gene TRBJ2-3; the match to TRBD2 covers 12 bases. Germline V CDR1 and CDR2: SGHRS, YFSETQ. There are 15 residues in the CDR3. V was pared by 5 bases and J by 5 bases, with 6 bases of the junction left unmatched. The DNA of the CDR3 is TGCGCCAGCAGGCCTAGCGGGAGGGCCTTAGATACGCAGTATTTT. Translated, it gives CASRPSGRALDTQYF.

The chain is built from TRBV10-3 and TRBJ2-6; the match to TRBD1 covers 11 bases. The CDR3 is made up of 16 amino acids. V lost 8 bases and J lost 2; bases outside the gene matches: 5. Germline loops: CDR1 ENHRY, CDR2 SYGVKD. CDR3 amino acids: CAILGQGEAGANVLTF. The CDR3 DNA is TGTGCCATCTTGGGACAGGGGGAGGCTGGGGCCAACGTCCTGACTTTC.

This rearrangement joins TRBV4-3 to TRBJ2-3, with 7 bases that match TRBD1. Trimming cost V 0 bases and J 3 bases; bases outside gene matches: 9. Germline values: CDR1 LGHNA, CDR2 YSLEER. This CDR3 comprises 17 residues. In DNA form, the CDR3 reads TGCGCCAGCAGCCAAGATAGAGAGGACAGGATTACAGATACGCAGTATTTT. Protein: CASSQDREDRITDTQYF.

As for this clone: One base away lies a much larger clone, so this may be a sequencing read error. This sample also contains other DNA sequences that code for the same CDR3. The V call is TRBV15, the J call TRBJ2-7, with D uncertain. The CDR3 is made up of 11 amino acids. CDR1 is LNHNV and CDR2 is YYDKDF in the germline V gene (reference sequence). V dropped 5 bases and J dropped 0 bases, with 2 bases sitting between them. CDR3 residues: CATSSSYEQYF. CDR3 coding DNA: TGTGCCACCAGCTCCTCCTACGAGCAGTACTTC.

J is TRBJ2-1 and V is TRBV7-8; the D is unclear. The CDR3 is made up of 16 amino acids. Germline-derived CDR1 and CDR2 are SGHVS and FQNEAQ. V lost 1 base and J lost 1, with 11 bases in between. The DNA for the CDR3 is TGTGCCAGCAGCTTAGTACGCTCCCCTTCCTACAATGAGCAGTTCTTC. Residues: CASSLVRSPSYNEQFF.

The chain couples TRBV19 to TRBJ2-7; D unresolved. The germline V gene has CDR1 LNHDA and CDR2 SQIVND (reference sequence). V dropped 0 bases and J dropped 5 bases, with 5 bases sitting between them. CDR3 length: 12 amino acids. The CDR3 protein is CASSIDSHEQYF. The CDR3 DNA sequence: TGTGCCAGTAGTATAGATTCCCACGAGCAGTACTTC.

As concerns this clone: The same CDR3 can be traced to other DNA sequences in this sample. The CDR3 DNA is TGTGCCAGCAGCGTAGACGGGGGGAATCAGCCCCAGCATTTT. This gives the protein CASSVDGGNQPQHF. V usage is TRBV9 and J usage is TRBJ1-5; a possible D gene is TRBD1 (5 bases). Trimming removed 0 bases from V and 4 bases from J, with 8 bases in between. The CDR3 is made up of 14 amino acids. Germline lookup yields CDR1 SGDLS and CDR2 YYNGEE.

The chain carries TRBV19 and TRBJ2-1; 7 bases agree with TRBD2. The CDR3 totals 15 residues. Germline V gene lookup returns CDR1 LNHDA and CDR2 SQIVND (reference sequence). J lost 4 bases, V lost 3 bases, and 6 bases had no gene match. CDR3 sequence reads: CASSMASGPYNEQFF. CDR3 sequence (DNA): TGTGCCAGTAGTATGGCTAGCGGACCTTACAATGAGCAGTTCTTC.

This sequence joins TRBV7-8 and TRBJ1-1; possible D gene TRBD1, 6 bases. The germline V gene encodes CDR1 SGHVS and CDR2 FQNEAQ. V lost 5 bases to trimming and J lost 6 bases, with 13 bases between them. This CDR3 is built from 13 residues. The CDR3 loop is CASSDPRQAEAFF. The CDR3 DNA is TGTGCCAGCAGCGACCCCAGACAGGCTGAAGCTTTCTTT.